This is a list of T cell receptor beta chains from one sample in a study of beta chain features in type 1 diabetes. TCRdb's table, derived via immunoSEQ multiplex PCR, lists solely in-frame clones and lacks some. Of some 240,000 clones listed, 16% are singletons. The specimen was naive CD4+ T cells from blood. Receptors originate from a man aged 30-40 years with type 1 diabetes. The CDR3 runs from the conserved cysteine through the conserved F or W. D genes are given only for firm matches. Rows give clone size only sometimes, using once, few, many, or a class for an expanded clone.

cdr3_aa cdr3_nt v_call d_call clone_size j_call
CSVVAGSSNTGELFF TGCAGCGTTGTAGCGGGATCTTCGAACACCGGGGAGCTGTTTTTT TRBV29-1 TRBD2 - TRBJ2-2
CASSLEAGEALGQYF TGTGCCAGCAGCTTAGAGGCAGGGGAGGCCCTTGGGCAGTACTTC TRBV7-9 - - TRBJ2-7
CSVKGQGGYEQYF TGCAGCGTCAAAGGACAGGGAGGCTACGAGCAGTACTTC TRBV29-1 TRBD1 - TRBJ2-7
CAISEERDYEQFF TGTGCCATCAGTGAGGAAAGGGACTATGAGCAGTTCTTC TRBV10-3 - few TRBJ2-1
CASSPGGAEAFF TGTGCCAGCTCACCGGGTGGGGCTGAAGCTTTCTTT TRBV18 - - TRBJ1-1
CASSKQGAGGNTIYF TGTGCCAGCAGCAAACAGGGGGCCGGTGGAAACACCATATATTTT TRBV9 TRBD1 - TRBJ1-3
CASSLGTSGGTDTQYF TGCGCCAGCAGCTTGGGGACTAGCGGGGGCACAGATACGCAGTATTTT TRBV5-1 TRBD2 - TRBJ2-3
CASSARTATDTQYF TGTGCCAGCAGCGCCCGGACAGCCACAGATACGCAGTATTTT TRBV13 - - TRBJ2-3
CASSPWTGEQYF TGCGCCAGCAGCCCATGGACAGGCGAGCAGTACTTC TRBV5-1 TRBD1 - TRBJ2-7
CASIGTGGNYGYTF TGTGCCAGCATCGGGACAGGGGGTAACTATGGCTACACCTTC TRBV25-1 TRBD1 few TRBJ1-2
CSVYALQETQYF TGCAGCGTTTATGCCCTCCAAGAGACCCAGTACTTC TRBV29-1 - few TRBJ2-5
CASRTGPYQPQHF TGTGCCAGCAGGACAGGTCCTTATCAGCCCCAGCATTTT TRBV27 - - TRBJ1-5
CSGEPSGRGETQYF TGCAGCGGTGAGCCTAGCGGGAGGGGAGAGACCCAGTACTTC TRBV29-1 TRBD2 - TRBJ2-5
CAWNPLGIGEQFF TGTGCCTGGAACCCTTTGGGGATAGGTGAGCAGTTCTTC TRBV30 - - TRBJ2-1
CASTKPSTGELFF TGTGCCAGCACAAAACCTAGCACCGGGGAGCTGTTTTTT TRBV25-1 - - TRBJ2-2
CSVGRLADPEQYF TGCAGCGTTGGTCGCCTAGCGGACCCCGAGCAGTACTTC TRBV29-1 TRBD2 few TRBJ2-7
CASRMGHLETQYF TGTGCCAGCAGAATGGGCCACCTGGAGACCCAGTACTTC TRBV7-2 - few TRBJ2-5
CASSGTGDYGYTF TGCGCCAGCAGTGGGACAGGCGACTATGGCTACACCTTC TRBV5-1 TRBD1 few TRBJ1-2
CAWSVIGQPNTEAFF TGTGCCTGGAGTGTAATAGGTCAGCCGAACACTGAAGCTTTCTTT TRBV30 - few TRBJ1-1
CASSSRRTTDTQYF TGTGCCAGCAGCTCGCGACGGACCACAGATACGCAGTATTTT TRBV7-2 - few TRBJ2-3
CASSSRLAPRYNEQFF TGTGCCAGCAGCTCTCGACTAGCGCCACGATACAATGAGCAGTTCTTC TRBV9 TRBD2 - TRBJ2-1
CASSPPGQGAVSETQYF TGTGCCAGCAGCCCGCCGGGACAGGGGGCGGTATCGGAGACCCAGTACTTC TRBV5-4 TRBD1 - TRBJ2-5
CASRPGQAGYGYTF TGTGCCAGCAGACCGGGACAGGCGGGGTATGGCTACACCTTC TRBV25-1 TRBD1 few TRBJ1-2
CASSVEPPYSRGDEQFF TGTGCCAGCAGCGTAGAACCGCCCTACTCGCGTGGCGATGAGCAGTTCTTC TRBV9 - - TRBJ2-1
CASGGRAEETQYF TGTGCCAGCGGGGGCCGGGCGGAGGAGACCCAGTACTTC TRBV2 - few TRBJ2-5
CASSEPASQETQYF TGTGCCAGCAGTGAACCGGCTAGCCAAGAGACCCAGTACTTC TRBV2 - - TRBJ2-5
CAWNRGPNQPQHF TGTGCCTGGAACAGAGGTCCTAATCAGCCCCAGCATTTT TRBV30 - - TRBJ1-5
CASSRQGDGSNQPQHF TGTGCCAGCAGCCGACAGGGTGACGGGAGCAATCAGCCCCAGCATTTT TRBV7-9 TRBD1 few TRBJ1-5
CASSPMVGQNEQFF TGTGCCAGCAGCCCGATGGTGGGCCAGAATGAGCAGTTCTTC TRBV6-5 - - TRBJ2-1
CASSPPGQGGEKLFF TGTGCCAGCTCACCGCCTGGACAGGGTGGTGAAAAACTGTTTTTT TRBV18 TRBD1 few TRBJ1-4
CASSFSPGELFF TGCGCCAGCAGCTTTTCCCCCGGGGAGCTGTTTTTT TRBV5-1 - - TRBJ2-2
CASSVLRAGNTGELFF TGTGCCAGCAGCGTTCTCCGGGCGGGAAACACCGGGGAGCTGTTTTTT TRBV7-9 - few TRBJ2-2
CAWSGAHFFGANVLTF TGTGCCTGGAGTGGGGCCCACTTCTTTGGGGCCAACGTCCTGACTTTC TRBV30 - - TRBJ2-6
CASSSTSGGPYNEQFF TGTGCCAGCAGCTCAACTAGCGGGGGCCCTTACAATGAGCAGTTCTTC TRBV7-3 TRBD2 few TRBJ2-1
CSASRRGAEAFF TGCAGCGCGTCCCGCCGAGGGGCTGAAGCTTTCTTT TRBV29-1 - - TRBJ1-1
CASSLPDKQYF TGTGCCAGCAGTCTCCCGGACAAGCAGTACTTC TRBV7-8 - - TRBJ2-7
CSVRTDYTEAFF TGCAGCGTTCGGACAGACTACACTGAAGCTTTCTTT TRBV29-1 - - TRBJ1-1
CSARRGEAFF TGCAGTGCTAGACGTGGTGAAGCTTTCTTT TRBV20-1 - few TRBJ1-1
CASSQGDTQYF TGTGCCAGCAGCCAGGGAGATACGCAGTATTTT TRBV7-6 - few TRBJ2-3
CSVRPYNEQFF TGCAGCGTTAGACCGTACAATGAGCAGTTCTTC TRBV29-1 - - TRBJ2-1
CAWSITNYEQYF TGTGCCTGGAGTATTACTAACTACGAGCAGTACTTC TRBV30 - few TRBJ2-7
CASSVSGSYNNEQFF TGTGCCAGCAGCGTTAGCGGGAGCTATAACAATGAGCAGTTCTTC TRBV9 TRBD2 - TRBJ2-1
CASSLSDTYEQYF TGCGCCAGCAGTCTATCTGATACCTACGAGCAGTACTTC TRBV23-1 - few TRBJ2-7